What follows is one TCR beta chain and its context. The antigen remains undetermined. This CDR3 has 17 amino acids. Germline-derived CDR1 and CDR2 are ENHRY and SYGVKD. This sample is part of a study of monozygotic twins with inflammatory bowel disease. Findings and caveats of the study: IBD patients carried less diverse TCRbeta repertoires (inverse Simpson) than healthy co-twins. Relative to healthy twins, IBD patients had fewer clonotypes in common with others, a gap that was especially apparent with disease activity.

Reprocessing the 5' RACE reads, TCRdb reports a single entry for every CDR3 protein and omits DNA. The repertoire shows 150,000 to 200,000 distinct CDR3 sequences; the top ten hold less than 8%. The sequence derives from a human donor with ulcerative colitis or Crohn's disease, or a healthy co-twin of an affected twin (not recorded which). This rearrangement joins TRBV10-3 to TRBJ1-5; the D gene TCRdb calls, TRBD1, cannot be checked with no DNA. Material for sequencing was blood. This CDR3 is CAIRDARNTYSNQPQHF.